The 6 T cell receptor beta chains presented below share a single source sample, sequenced in a study of control samples from healthy donors and cancer patients. Data came from immunoSEQ multiplex PCR; TCRdb stores just in-frame clones and leaves some out. Of 150,000 or so clones listed, around 88% are singletons. Specimen: blood. These receptors were obtained from a man aged 18 to 30 in good health.

The chain carries TRBV2 and TRBJ1-2; 9 bases align to TRBD1. Germline V gives CDR1 SNHLY, CDR2 FYNNEI. The J segment lost 0 bases and the V segment lost 5 bases, leaving 16 bases of the junction unmatched. The CDR3 extends over 19 amino acids. In DNA, the CDR3 is TGTGCCAGCAGTAAGATACAGGGGGCGACCCTACCCCCTAACTATGGCTACACCTTC. It is translated as CASSKIQGATLPPNYGYTF.

The V call is TRBV5-3, the J call TRBJ2-7; unclear D gene. TRBV5-3 is assigned to the ORF class and has an uncertain function. Deletions cut 3 bases from V and 5 bases from J, with 6 bases between. CDR3 length: 11 residues. The CDR3 coding sequence is TGTGCCAGAAGCTACCGGGACGAGCAGTACTTC. It translates to CARSYRDEQYF.

The chain carries TRBV7-2 and TRBJ2-1, with TRBD1 identical over 9 bases. The length of the CDR3 is 15 residues. The V gene's germline CDR1 is SGHTA and CDR2 FQGNSA. V lost 5 bases, J lost 6 bases, and 8 bases stayed unmatched. The CDR3 here is CASSLDRGVSNEQFF. The CDR3 region has the DNA TGTGCCAGCAGCCTAGACAGGGGGGTAAGCAATGAGCAGTTCTTC.

The chain combines TRBV5-6 with TRBJ1-6; D gene unclear. The V gene lost 0 bases and the J gene lost 5 bases, with 9 bases spanning the gap. Germline V lookup: CDR1 SGHDT, CDR2 YYEEEE. CDR3 length: 15 amino acids. CDR3 DNA sequence: TGTGCCAGCAGCTTGGTCTTACGGAATAATTCACCCCTCCACTTT. It specifies CASSLVLRNNSPLHF.

This chain joins TRBV5-5 and TRBJ2-6, with TRBD1 as a possible D gene (5 bases). Germline CDR1 is SGHKS and CDR2 is YYEKEE (reference sequence). Trimming took off 2 bases at V and 3 bases at J, with 9 bases between the two ends. The CDR3 is 15 residues long. CDR3 protein: CASSFRGGGANVLTF. For the CDR3, the DNA is TGTGCCAGCAGCTTTAGGGGTGGTGGGGCCAACGTCCTGACTTTC.

The V gene is TRBV4-2, the J gene TRBJ2-3, with a possible D match to TRBD1 (6 bases). This CDR3 region has 15 residues. Trimming cost V 2 bases and J 4 bases, with 13 bases left between them. In germline, CDR1 is LGHNA, CDR2 YNFKEQ. The CDR3 spells CASSQSEGEADTQYF. CDR3 sequence (DNA): TGTGCCAGCAGCCAATCCGAGGGGGAAGCAGATACGCAGTATTTT.